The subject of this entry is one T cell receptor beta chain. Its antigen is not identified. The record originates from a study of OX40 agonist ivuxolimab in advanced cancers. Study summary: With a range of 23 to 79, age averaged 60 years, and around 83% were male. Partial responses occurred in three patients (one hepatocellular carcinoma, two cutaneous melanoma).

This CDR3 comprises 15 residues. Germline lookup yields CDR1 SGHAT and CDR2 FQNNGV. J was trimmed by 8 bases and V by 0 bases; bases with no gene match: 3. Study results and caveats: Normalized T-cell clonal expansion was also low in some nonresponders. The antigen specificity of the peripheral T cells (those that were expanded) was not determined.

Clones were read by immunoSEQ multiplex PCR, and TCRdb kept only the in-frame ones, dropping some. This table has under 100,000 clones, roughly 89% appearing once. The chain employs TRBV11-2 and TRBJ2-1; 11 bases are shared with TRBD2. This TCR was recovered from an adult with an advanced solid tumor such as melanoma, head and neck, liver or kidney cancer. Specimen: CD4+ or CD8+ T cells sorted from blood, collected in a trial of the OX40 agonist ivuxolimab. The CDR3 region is CASSLEGLAEDEQFF. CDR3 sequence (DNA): TGTGCCAGCAGCTTAGAGGGACTAGCGGAGGATGAGCAGTTCTTC.